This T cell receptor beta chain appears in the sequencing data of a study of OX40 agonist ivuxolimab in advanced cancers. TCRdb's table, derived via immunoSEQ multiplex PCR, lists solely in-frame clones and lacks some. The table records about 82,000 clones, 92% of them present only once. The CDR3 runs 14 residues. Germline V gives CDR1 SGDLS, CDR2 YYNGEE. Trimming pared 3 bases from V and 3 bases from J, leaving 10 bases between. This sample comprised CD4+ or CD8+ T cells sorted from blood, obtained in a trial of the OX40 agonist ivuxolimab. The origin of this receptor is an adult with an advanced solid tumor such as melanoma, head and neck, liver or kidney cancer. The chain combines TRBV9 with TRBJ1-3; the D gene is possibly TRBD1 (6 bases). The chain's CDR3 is CASSEGVNGNTIYF. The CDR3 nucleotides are TGTGCCAGCAGCGAGGGGGTAAATGGAAACACCATATATTTT.